A selection of T cell receptor beta chains follows, all from one sample in a study of human T cells and chemical hapten exposure. A single record per CDR3 protein comes from TCRdb applying MiXCR to the RACE reads. The top ten clones hold around 0.99% of a sample with about 120,000 distinct CDR3 sequences, roughly an eighth of them seen once. This specimen consisted of whole blood, obtained in connection with sensitization to the hapten diphenylcyclopropenone (DPC). The receptors stem from a man in his late teens or twenties with alopecia areata. Some clones in this sample may be carry-over from other donors' samples. CDR3s include the opening cysteine and the closing phenylalanine or tryptophan. A D gene is named only where the DNA matches it firmly. The size field is filled for only some rows; it gives once, few, many or a size class.

>TRBJ2-7|TRBV20-1|-|-
TGCAGTGCTCGGGACGCCTACGAGCAGTACTTC
CSARDAYEQYF
>TRBJ1-3|TRBV4-1|TRBD1|few
TGCGCCAGCAGCCAGGGACAGGGGACAAACACCATATATTTT
CASSQGQGTNTIYF
>TRBJ1-4|TRBV28|TRBD1|many
TGTGCCAGCAGCACGACCCCCGGACAGGGGAACGAAAAACTGTTTTTT
CASSTTPGQGNEKLFF
>TRBJ2-1|TRBV5-1|TRBD2|-
TGCGCCAGCAGCTTGTTGCGGGGGAAAAACAATGAGCAGTTCTTC
CASSLLRGKNNEQFF
>TRBJ1-1|TRBV7-9|-|many
TGTGCCAGCAGCCAGATGAACACTGAAGCTTTCTTT
CASSQMNTEAFF
>TRBJ2-7|TRBV7-2|TRBD1|-
TGTGCCAGCAGCTTAGTTGGACAGGGGGCCTACGAGCAGTACTTC
CASSLVGQGAYEQYF
>TRBJ1-2|TRBV7-9|-|few
TGTGCCAGCAGCTTTTCTAGGAGTGGAGCCTATGGCTACACCTTC
CASSFSRSGAYGYTF
>TRBJ1-4|TRBV27|-|few
TGTGCCAGCAGTTTAAGCTCAGGTAGAGGGGCAAAACTGTTTTTT
CASSLSSGRGAKLFF
>TRBJ1-2|TRBV19|-|-
TGTGCCAGTAGTGCCGGGGACAAGGAATTCTATGGCTACACCTTC
CASSAGDKEFYGYTF
>TRBJ2-1|TRBV10-3|-|few
TGTGCCATCAGCGGGTCGGTCTACAATGAGCAGTTCTTC
CAISGSVYNEQFF
>TRBJ2-2|TRBV20-1|-|-
TGCAGTGCTAGAGATCACACGCTGAACACCGGGGAGCTGTTTTTT
CSARDHTLNTGELFF
>TRBJ2-1|TRBV12-3/TRBV12-4|TRBD2|few
TGTGCCAGCAGGGGGGACTATCCTTCACTCAATGAGCAGTTCTTC
CASRGDYPSLNEQFF
>TRBJ2-5|TRBV28|-|few
TGTGCCAGCAGTTCCCATTGGGACAAAGAGACCCAGTACTTC
CASSSHWDKETQYF
>TRBJ1-3|TRBV7-3|-|-
TGTGCCAGCAGCTTAGGGGGGCTGGCTGGAAACACCATATATTTT
CASSLGGLAGNTIYF
>TRBJ1-1|TRBV18|TRBD1|-
TGTGCCAGCTCCCAAGGACAGGGGGGCACTGAAGCTTTCTTT
CASSQGQGGTEAFF
>TRBJ1-1|TRBV4-3|-|few
TGCGCCAGCAGCCAGAACGCCGTCGCCCGCGTACCTGAAGCTTTCTTT
CASSQNAVARVPEAFF
>TRBJ2-2|TRBV5-5|-|few
TGTGCCAGCAGCTTGGGACCGGACCGGGAGCTGTTTTTT
CASSLGPDRELFF
>TRBJ1-1|TRBV9|-|-
TGTGCCAGCAGCGGGGCTGTGAACACTGAAGCTTTCTTT
CASSGAVNTEAFF
>TRBJ2-2|TRBV5-1|TRBD1|-
TGCGCCAGCAGCTTGGATACAGGGGTCCCCGGGGAGCTGTTTTTT
CASSLDTGVPGELFF
>TRBJ2-3|TRBV7-3|-|few
TGTGCCAGCAGCTTATCCCCCCGGACCCGCACAGATACGCAGTATTTT
CASSLSPRTRTDTQYF
>TRBJ1-5|TRBV7-3|TRBD1|few
TGTGCCAGCAGCCCCCGGGACAGGGAAGGCAATCAGCCCCAGCATTTT
CASSPRDREGNQPQHF
>TRBJ2-5|TRBV5-1|-|-
TGCGCCAGCTACCGGGACCATGAAGAGACCCAGTACTTC
CASYRDHEETQYF
>TRBJ1-1|TRBV5-4|-|-
TGTGCCAGCAGCTTGGTACCCGTGATCATGAACACTGAAGCTTTCTTT
CASSLVPVIMNTEAFF
>TRBJ2-3|TRBV2|TRBD2|few
TGTGCCAGCATCCCACTAGCGGGGGGCACAGATACGCAGTATTTT
CASIPLAGGTDTQYF
>TRBJ2-3|TRBV19|-|few
TGTGCCAGTAGCCCGGGACTTGACTCTAGCACAGATACGCAGTATTTT
CASSPGLDSSTDTQYF
>TRBJ1-3|TRBV7-6|-|-
TGTGCCAGCAGCTCACGTCAGGGAGACACCATATATTTT
CASSSRQGDTIYF
>TRBJ2-3|TRBV6-2/TRBV6-3|-|-
TGTGCCAGCAGTTTTCCGGACAGCACAGATACGCAGTATTTT
CASSFPDSTDTQYF
>TRBJ2-3|TRBV4-2|TRBD2|-
TGTGCCAGCAGCCAAGCCGGGACTAGCGGGGGTGGCGATACGCAGTATTTT
CASSQAGTSGGGDTQYF
>TRBJ2-3|TRBV6-6|-|-
TGTGCCAGCAGTTATTACAGAGCGGGAGATACGCAGTATTTT
CASSYYRAGDTQYF
>TRBJ2-5|TRBV20-1|TRBD2|few
TGCAGTGCTAGATCTACCTGGGAGGGGTCAGGAGGGACCCAGTACTTC
CSARSTWEGSGGTQYF
>TRBJ1-4|TRBV4-3|-|few
TGCGCCAGCAGCCAAGATCGGGCAGTAACTAATGAAAAACTGTTTTTT
CASSQDRAVTNEKLFF